Listed here are 20 T cell receptor beta chains from one sample, sequenced in a study of preoperative IRX-2 immunotherapy in early breast cancer. Noted treatment: preoperative locoregional IRX-2 cytokine immunotherapy. The assay was immunoSEQ multiplex PCR, and TCRdb's table has in-frame clones only and misses some. The sample carries approximately 34,000 clones, about 95% recorded once. Collection took place from a patient treated with IRX-2 immunotherapy. These receptors all come from a human donor with breast cancer.

The chain combines TRBV7-3 with TRBJ1-1, with no clear D. CDR1 and CDR2 (germline): SGHTA, FQGTGA. The CDR3 length is 14 residues. Deletions cut 4 bases from V and 1 base from J, with 10 bases between. Here the CDR3 reads CASSSALSNTEAFF. CDR3 nucleotides: TGTGCCAGCAGCTCAGCTCTTTCGAACACTGAAGCTTTCTTT.

V gene TRBV6-1 combines with J gene TRBJ1-2; D may be TRBD1 (6 bases). Germline values: CDR1 MNHNS, CDR2 SASEGT. The CDR3 has 15 amino acids. V lost 3 bases and J 4 bases, leaving 15 bases between the germline ends. CDR3 coding DNA: TGTGCCAGCAGTGAGAGAACCGGGACACCCTATGGCTACACCTTC. It yields the protein CASSERTGTPYGYTF.

The V call is TRBV27, the J call TRBJ2-5; D is ambiguous. The J call may be in error: the DNA end matches TRBJ2-7 better. Germline CDR1 reads MNHEY; CDR2 reads SMNVEV (reference sequence). The CDR3 covers 12 residues. Written as DNA, the CDR3 is TGTGCCAGCAGTCCGCTTACCTACGAGCAGTACTTC. Translated: CASSPLTYEQYF.

V gene TRBV5-4 combines with J gene TRBJ2-7; perhaps D is TRBD1 or TRBD2 (5 bases each). From germline, CDR1 is SGHNT and CDR2 YYREEE (reference sequence). This CDR3 contains 14 residues. The V gene lost 2 bases and the J gene lost 3 bases, with 12 bases spanning the gap. Here the CDR3 reads CASSFRDRNYEQYF. The CDR3 DNA sequence: TGTGCCAGCAGCTTCCGGGACCGAAACTACGAGCAGTACTTC.

In its sample, this clone was seen once. The gene calls are TRBV7-3 and TRBJ1-2; D call uncertain. The CDR3 has 12 amino acids. Deletions cut 4 bases from V and 6 bases from J, with 9 bases between. The germline CDR1 and CDR2 sequences are SGHTA and FQGTGA. The DNA of the CDR3 is TGTGCCAGCAGCTCGGTTGGAAATGGCTACACCTTC. Residues: CASSSVGNGYTF.

The genes are TRBV9 and TRBJ2-1; a possible D gene is TRBD2 (7 bases). Per germline, CDR1 SGDLS and CDR2 YYNGEE. CDR3 size: 16 residues. V dropped 1 base and J dropped 4 bases, with 15 bases sitting between them. CDR3 sequence reads: CASSVPSAGAYNEQFF. CDR3 in DNA: TGTGCCAGCAGCGTACCTAGTGCGGGGGCTTACAATGAGCAGTTCTTC. The full variable domain, with the rest looked up from reference TRBV9 and TRBJ2-1, is DSGVTQTPKHLITATGQRVTLRCSPRSGDLSVYWYQQSLDQGLQFLIQYYNGEERAKGNILERFSAQQFPDLHSELNLSSLELGDSALYFCASSVPSAGAYNEQFFGPGTRLTVL.

The chain couples TRBV4-1 to TRBJ2-1; weak D call: TRBD2 (6 bases). Trimming removed 3 bases at V and 6 bases at J, with 18 bases between. The CDR3 is made up of 16 amino acids. Germline V lookup: CDR1 MGHRA, CDR2 YSYEKL. CDR3 protein: CASSHIRRELVNEQFF. The CDR3 DNA sequence: TGCGCCAGCAGCCATATCCGGAGGGAGTTAGTCAATGAGCAGTTCTTC.

This chain uses TRBV27 with TRBJ2-3; tentatively, D is TRBD1 (5 bases). CDR3 length: 14 amino acids. V dropped 5 bases and J dropped 3 bases, with 12 bases sitting between them. Germline CDR1 reads MNHEY; CDR2 reads SMNVEV (reference sequence). CDR3 sequence: CASSTESGTDTQYF. Here the CDR3 DNA reads TGTGCCAGCAGTACCGAATCAGGGACAGATACGCAGTATTTT.

The chain employs TRBV5-1 and TRBJ1-2, with 7 bases lining up with TRBD1. CDR3 length equals 14 residues. CDR1 is SGHRS, CDR2 YFSETQ, per germline. V dropped 1 base and J dropped 4; count of bases not matched to a gene: 4. The CDR3 reads CASSLTGDGYGYTF. CDR3 bases: TGCGCCAGCAGCTTGACAGGGGATGGCTATGGCTACACCTTC.

The chain employs TRBV27 and TRBJ2-1; 9 bases agree with TRBD2. CDR3 length equals 16 residues. J gave up 4 bases and V 5 bases, and 9 bases lay outside the gene matches. From germline, CDR1 is MNHEY and CDR2 SMNVEV (reference sequence). CDR3 nucleotide sequence: TGTGCCAGCAGTCCGGGGGGCGGGAGGGGGTACAATGAGCAGTTCTTC. Translating it yields CASSPGGGRGYNEQFF.

The CDR3 spells CASSYSKPNTGELFF. The CDR3 DNA reads as TGTGCCAGCAGTTACTCGAAACCGAACACCGGGGAGCTGTTTTTT. The rearrangement uses TRBV6-5 and TRBJ2-2; D unresolved. V lost 0 bases and J 0 bases, leaving 5 bases between the germline ends. The V gene's germline CDR1 is MNHEY and CDR2 SVGAGI. The CDR3 length is 15 residues.

The chain has TRBV9 and TRBJ2-1; maybe TRBD1 (6 bases). This CDR3 is 16 amino acids long. Germline CDR1 and CDR2: SGDLS and YYNGEE. V lost 3 bases, J lost 4 bases, and 17 bases lay in between. The CDR3 spells CASSERGSIRYNEQFF. The CDR3 DNA follows: TGTGCCAGCAGCGAGAGGGGGAGCATTCGGTACAATGAGCAGTTCTTC.

The chain recombines TRBV11-2 with TRBJ2-7; D might be TRBD2 (5 bases). CDR3 length: 11 residues. Trimming cost V 4 bases and J 6 bases, with 7 bases left between them. The germline gives CDR1 SGHAT, CDR2 FQNNGV. The CDR3 loop reads CASSSGGEQYF. For the CDR3, the DNA is TGTGCCAGCAGCTCAGGAGGCGAGCAGTACTTC.

V is TRBV18 and J is TRBJ2-7; maybe TRBD2 (7 bases). The V gene's germline CDR1 is KGHSH and CDR2 LQKENI. The CDR3 covers 13 residues. The V and J ends lost 9 bases and 2 bases respectively, with 14 bases between them. CDR3 amino acids: CASAGAGPYEQYF. The DNA of the CDR3 is TGTGCCAGTGCGGGGGCCGGACCCTACGAGCAGTACTTC.

The J gene is TRBJ2-3, the V gene TRBV7-2; D not certain. Looked up from germline, CDR1 is SGHTA and CDR2 is FQGNSA. The length of the CDR3 is 12 residues. Trimming left V 7 bases short and J 4 bases short, with 9 bases between. For the CDR3, the DNA is TGTGCCAGCAACCGTGGCGCAGATACGCAGTATTTT. It encodes CASNRGADTQYF.

The chain links TRBV18 to TRBJ1-2, with a possible D match to TRBD1 (5 bases). Deletions cut 6 bases from V and 5 bases from J, with 10 bases between. From germline, CDR1 is KGHSH and CDR2 LQKENI. The length of the CDR3 is 12 residues. CDR3 protein: CASSPDSYGYTF. CDR3 bases: TGTGCCAGCTCCCCTGACAGTTATGGCTACACCTTC.

The chain uses TRBV29-1 and TRBJ2-1; TRBD1 agrees at 8 bases. The V gene's germline CDR1 is SQVTM and CDR2 ANQGSEA. V trimming: 4 bases; J trimming: 9 bases; junction bases outside the gene matches: 8. The CDR3 is 13 amino acids. The CDR3 DNA reads as TGCAGCGTTGCAGGACAGGGAAAGAGTGAGCAGTTCTTC. Its translation is CSVAGQGKSEQFF.

This sequence joins TRBV27 and TRBJ1-2; 9 positions agree with TRBD1. Per germline, CDR1 MNHEY and CDR2 SMNVEV (reference sequence). This CDR3 region has 18 residues. The junction had 17 bases not matched to a gene; V was cut back by 6 bases and J by 3 bases. CDR3 nucleotide sequence: TGTGCCAGCAGAAAAATAAATATGGGACAGGGAGCGGACTATGGCTACACCTTC. Translating gives CASRKINMGQGADYGYTF.

The chain couples TRBV7-3 to TRBJ2-7; 10 bases line up with TRBD1. The germline CDR1 and CDR2 sequences are SGHTA and FQGTGA. This CDR3 comprises 14 residues. The junction had 4 bases not matched to a gene; V was cut back by 4 bases and J by 4 bases. The CDR3 bases are TGTGCCAGCAGCTCGCCGGACAGGGGGTACGAGCAGTACTTC. As protein: CASSSPDRGYEQYF.

The V and J genes are TRBV9 and TRBJ1-2; 11 bases align to TRBD1. This CDR3 spans 15 amino acids. J lost 3 bases, V lost 4 bases, and 5 bases had no gene match. Germline assignment: CDR1 SGDLS and CDR2 YYNGEE. The CDR3 is CASSLGTGGDYGYTF. The CDR3, as DNA: TGTGCCAGCAGCTTGGGGACAGGGGGAGACTATGGCTACACCTTC. Full variable domain (outside the CDR3, taken from reference TRBV9 and TRBJ1-2): DSGVTQTPKHLITATGQRVTLRCSPRSGDLSVYWYQQSLDQGLQFLIQYYNGEERAKGNILERFSAQQFPDLHSELNLSSLELGDSALYFCASSLGTGGDYGYTFGSGTRLTVV.